Listed here is a single TCR beta chain. Its antigen remains unknown. This specimen belongs to a study of cytomegalovirus exposure and HLA in healthy donors. Notes on the study in general: Confirmation was obtained in vitro that a few CMV-associated chains are specific for CMV antigens.

13 Jbeta primers and 60 Vbeta primers were used for the PCR. Sequencing used immunoSEQ multiplex PCR; TCRdb keeps in-frame clones, though not all of them. The sample has 60,000 to 70,000 clones; under 85% are singletons. The sequencing input was PBMCs. The clonotype comes from a male donor in good health and CMV-seropositive.

Here the CDR3 DNA reads TGTGCCAGTAGCCGTCCCGGGACAGGGGTGATAACCGGGGAGCTGTTTTTT. Its translation is CASSRPGTGVITGELFF. This chain joins TRBV19 and TRBJ2-2, with 10 bases identical to TRBD1. The V gene's germline CDR1 is LNHDA and CDR2 SQIVND (reference sequence). The CDR3 has 17 amino acids. The junction had 12 bases not matched to a gene; V was cut back by 6 bases and J by 5 bases. Full variable domain (remainder filled in from reference TRBV19 and TRBJ2-2): DGGITQSPKYLFRKEGQNVTLSCEQNLNHDAMYWYRQDPGQGLRLIYYSQIVNDFQKGDIAEGYSVSREKKESFPLTVTSAQKNPTAFYLCASSRPGTGVITGELFFGEGSRLTVL.